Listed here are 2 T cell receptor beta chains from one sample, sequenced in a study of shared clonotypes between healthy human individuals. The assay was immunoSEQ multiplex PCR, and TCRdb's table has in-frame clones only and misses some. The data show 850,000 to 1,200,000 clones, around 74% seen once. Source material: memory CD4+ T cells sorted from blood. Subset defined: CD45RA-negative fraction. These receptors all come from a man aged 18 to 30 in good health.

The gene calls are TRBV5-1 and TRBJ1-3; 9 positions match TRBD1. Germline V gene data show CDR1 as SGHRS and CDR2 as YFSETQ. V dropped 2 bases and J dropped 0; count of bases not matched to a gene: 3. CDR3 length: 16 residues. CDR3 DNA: TGCGCCAGCAGCTTAGGGGACAGGGACTCTGGAAACACCATATATTTT. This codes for CASSLGDRDSGNTIYF.

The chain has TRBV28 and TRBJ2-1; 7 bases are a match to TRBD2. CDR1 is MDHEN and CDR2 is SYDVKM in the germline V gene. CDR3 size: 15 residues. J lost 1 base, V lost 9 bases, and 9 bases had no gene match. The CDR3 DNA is TGTGCCAGTTCCTGGCAGGGAGGGTCCTACAATGAGCAGTTCTTC. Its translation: CASSWQGGSYNEQFF.